This section outlines one TCR beta chain sequence together with its context. Its specificity is unknown. V lost 0 bases, J lost 9 bases, and 6 bases lay in between. Germline V lookup: CDR1 SGHTA, CDR2 FQGNSA. There are 12 residues in the CDR3. The source of the sample is a study of T cells after yellow fever vaccination. Points from the study as a whole: Contamination by abundant bulk-population clonotypes could be present in FACS-sorted repertoires. Clones that expanded after primary vaccination mostly reappeared after the booster (just over 95% CD4, roughly 87% CD8). Although the secondary response was weaker, it peaked faster, at day 5 versus 15.

TCRdb re-derived calls from the 5' RACE reads in MiXCR, one entry per CDR3 protein. The sample shows 450,000 to 650,000 distinct CDR3 sequences, 21% of them seen only once. The chain recombines TRBV7-2 with TRBJ1-5, with D hard to call. This specimen was PBMCs, taken 20 to 25 days after the first yellow fever vaccination. The origin of this receptor is a young man who received the YFV17D yellow fever vaccine. CDR3 protein: CASSLANMPQHF. The DNA of the CDR3 is TGTGCCAGCAGCTTAGCGAACATGCCCCAGCATTTT.